One and the same sample provided the 10 T cell receptor beta chains below, sequenced in a study of shared clonotypes between healthy human individuals. CD8 cells regarded as naive lacked CD45RO, were positively chosen for CCR7, and omitted terminally differentiated effector memory CD45RA+ cells. Repertoires were generated with immunoSEQ multiplex PCR, while TCRdb's copy carries only in-frame clones and drops some. The sample carries about 590,000 clones, nearly 97% recorded once. Sequenced sample: naive CD8+ T cells sorted from blood. The origin of the receptors is a woman under 40 in good health.

The count of this clone is one. The CDR3 spells CATNRAYEQYF. CDR3 in DNA: TGCGCCACCAACAGGGCCTACGAGCAGTACTTC. V and J are TRBV5-1 and TRBJ2-7; TRBD1 is a possible D gene (6 bases). The CDR3 extends over 11 amino acids. V lost 9 bases and J 2 bases, leaving 9 bases between the germline ends. Germline values: CDR1 SGHRS, CDR2 YFSETQ.

V and J are TRBV4-2 and TRBJ2-1; TRBD2 agrees at 8 bases. The CDR3 covers 16 residues. With V trimmed by 5 bases and J by 3 bases, 9 bases remained unmatched. CDR1 is LGHNA and CDR2 is YNFKEQ in the germline V gene. The CDR3 region is CASSGRAGVFYNEQFF. The CDR3, as DNA: TGTGCCAGCAGCGGAAGAGCGGGAGTATTCTACAATGAGCAGTTCTTC.

This sequence joins TRBV2 and TRBJ2-2; 8 positions agree with TRBD1. The germline gives CDR1 SNHLY, CDR2 FYNNEI. This CDR3 has 15 amino acids. The V segment lost 4 bases and the J segment 6 bases; nucleotides outside the gene matches: 7. The CDR3 DNA reads as TGTGCCAGCAGTGTCGGGCAGGGGGCATCCGGGGAGCTGTTTTTT. This encodes CASSVGQGASGELFF.

This chain connects TRBV19 to TRBJ2-1; D tentatively reads TRBD1 or TRBD2 (5 bases each). The germline gives CDR1 LNHDA, CDR2 SQIVND (reference sequence). Trimming left V 9 bases short and J 6 bases short, with 21 bases between. This CDR3 region has 15 residues. The CDR3: CASHPGQVTSNEQFF. The DNA of the CDR3 is TGTGCCAGCCACCCGGGGCAGGTAACCTCCAATGAGCAGTTCTTC.

As to this clone: The same CDR3 can be traced to other DNA sequences in this sample. The chain uses TRBV4-1 and TRBJ1-3, with a possible D match to TRBD1 (5 bases). Per the germline V gene, CDR1 is MGHRA and CDR2 is YSYEKL. The CDR3 loop spans 16 amino acids. Trimming removed 0 bases at V and 3 bases at J, with 12 bases between. CDR3 loop: CASSQDRGGSGNTIYF. The CDR3 nucleotides are TGCGCCAGCAGCCAAGATCGGGGGGGAAGTGGAAACACCATATATTTT.

The chain links TRBV27 to TRBJ2-3; TRBD2 is a possible D gene (6 bases). The V end lost 5 bases, the J end lost 1 base, and 16 bases lay between the germline ends. Germline-derived CDR1 and CDR2 are MNHEY and SMNVEV (reference sequence). This CDR3 has 16 amino acids. The CDR3: CASSPRSERGTDTQYF. The CDR3 nucleotides read TGTGCCAGCAGTCCGCGTTCGGAGCGGGGCACAGATACGCAGTATTTT.

V and J are TRBV28 and TRBJ2-7; 14 nucleotides line up with TRBD2. With V trimmed by 6 bases and J by 4 bases, 8 bases remained unmatched. CDR3 length: 16 amino acids. Germline V gives CDR1 MDHEN, CDR2 SYDVKM. CDR3 sequence reads: CASSRLGTSGRYEQYF. CDR3 bases: TGTGCCAGCAGCCGCCTCGGGACTAGCGGGAGATACGAGCAGTACTTC. The variable domain in full, completed from reference TRBV28 and TRBJ2-7, reads DVKVTQSSRYLVKRTGEKVFLECVQDMDHENMFWYRQDPGLGLRLIYFSYDVKMKEKGDIPEGYSVSREKKERFSLILESASTNQTSMYLCASSRLGTSGRYEQYFGPGTRLTVT.

The chain has TRBV5-1 and TRBJ2-5; the D call may be TRBD1 or TRBD2 (6 bases each). The CDR3 loop spans 15 amino acids. Per germline, CDR1 SGHRS and CDR2 YFSETQ. Trimming took off 3 bases at V and 5 bases at J, with 17 bases between the two ends. The CDR3 here is CASSSGRDTRETQYF. The CDR3 nucleotides read TGCGCCAGCAGCTCAGGGCGGGACACCCGCGAGACCCAGTACTTC.

The chain joins TRBV5-4 to TRBJ2-7; 12 nucleotides align to TRBD2. The V gene's germline CDR1 is SGHNT and CDR2 YYREEE (reference sequence). With 6 bases clipped from V and 0 bases from J, the junction kept 4 bases outside the gene matches. The CDR3 has 15 amino acids. CDR3 sequence: CASKTSGSPSYEQYF. In DNA, the CDR3 is TGTGCCAGCAAGACTAGCGGGAGTCCCTCCTACGAGCAGTACTTC.

The rearrangement links TRBV11-2 to TRBJ2-5; D ambiguous. Trimming removed 3 bases from V and 1 base from J, with 9 bases in between. CDR1 is SGHAT, CDR2 FQNNGV, per germline. There are 14 residues in the CDR3. CDR3 sequence: CASSLLGFQETQYF. The CDR3, as DNA: TGTGCCAGCAGCTTGTTGGGTTTCCAAGAGACCCAGTACTTC.